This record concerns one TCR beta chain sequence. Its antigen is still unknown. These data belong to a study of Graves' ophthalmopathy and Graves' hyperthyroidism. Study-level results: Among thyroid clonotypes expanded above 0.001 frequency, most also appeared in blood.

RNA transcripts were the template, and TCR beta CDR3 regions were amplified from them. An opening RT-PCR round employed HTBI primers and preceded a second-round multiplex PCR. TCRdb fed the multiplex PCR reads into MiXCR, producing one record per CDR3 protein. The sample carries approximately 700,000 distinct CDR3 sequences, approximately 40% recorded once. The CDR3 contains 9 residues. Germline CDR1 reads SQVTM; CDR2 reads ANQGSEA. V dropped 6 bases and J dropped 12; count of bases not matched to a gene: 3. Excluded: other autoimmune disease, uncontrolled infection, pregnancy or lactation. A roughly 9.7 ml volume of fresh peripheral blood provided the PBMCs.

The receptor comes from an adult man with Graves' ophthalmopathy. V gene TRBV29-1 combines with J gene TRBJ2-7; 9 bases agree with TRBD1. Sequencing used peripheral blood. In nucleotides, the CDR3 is TGCAGCGTGGGACAGGGTTTGTACTTC. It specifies CSVGQGLYF.